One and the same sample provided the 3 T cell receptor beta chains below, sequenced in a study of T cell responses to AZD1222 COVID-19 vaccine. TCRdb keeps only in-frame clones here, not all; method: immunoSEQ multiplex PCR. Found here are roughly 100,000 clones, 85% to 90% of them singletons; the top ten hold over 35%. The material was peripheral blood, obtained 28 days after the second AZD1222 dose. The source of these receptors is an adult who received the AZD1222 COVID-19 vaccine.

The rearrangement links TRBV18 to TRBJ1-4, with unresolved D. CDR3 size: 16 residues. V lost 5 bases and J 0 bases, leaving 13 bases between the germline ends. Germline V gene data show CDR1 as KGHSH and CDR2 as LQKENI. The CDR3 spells CASSSNRTATNEKLFF. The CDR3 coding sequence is TGTGCCAGCTCATCGAATAGGACTGCAACTAATGAAAAACTGTTTTTT. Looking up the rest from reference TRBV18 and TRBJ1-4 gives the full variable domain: NAGVMQNPRHLVRRRGQEARLRCSPMKGHSHVYWYRQLPEEGLKFMVYLQKENIIDESGMPKERFSAEFPKEGPSILRIQQVVRGDSAAYFCASSSNRTATNEKLFFGSGTQLSVL.

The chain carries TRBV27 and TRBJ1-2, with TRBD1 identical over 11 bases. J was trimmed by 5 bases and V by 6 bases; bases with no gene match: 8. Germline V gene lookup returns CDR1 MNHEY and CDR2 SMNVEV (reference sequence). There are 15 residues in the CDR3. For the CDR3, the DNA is TGTGCCAGCAGAACTCCAGGGACAGGGGGTTATGGCTACACCTTC. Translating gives CASRTPGTGGYGYTF.

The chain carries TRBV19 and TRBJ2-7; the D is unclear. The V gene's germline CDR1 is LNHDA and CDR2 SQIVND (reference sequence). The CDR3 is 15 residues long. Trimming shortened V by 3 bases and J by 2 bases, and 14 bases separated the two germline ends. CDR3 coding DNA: TGTGCCAGTAGTATCTTCCTAGGCGGAGCCTACGAGCAGTACTTC. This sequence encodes CASSIFLGGAYEQYF.